The 31 T cell receptor beta chains below were found in one sample sequenced in a study of shared clonotypes between healthy human individuals (dated by TCRdb to about 2020). Library preparation used the immunoSEQ multiplex PCR assay. What TCRdb holds here is the immuneACCESS table cut down to in-frame rearrangements. Part of the clones is not present; checked against another copy, under half of the missing clones reflect an unresolved V gene, and the others are unexplained. Recorded for this sample are fewer than 850,000 clones; 90% of them occurred a single time. The ten largest clones represent around a third of the sample. Sequencing used memory CD8+ T cells from PBMCs. Read against the paper, the sample's cell subset or site label means: CD45RO+ cells pooled with CCR7-negative TemRA cells. The source is a man between 18 and 29 years old in good health. Some clones in this sample may be carry-over from other donors' samples.

This chain connects TRBV27 to TRBJ2-7; D is uncertain. V was trimmed by 6 bases and J by 6 bases, leaving 18 bases between them. The V gene's germline CDR1 is MNHEY and CDR2 SMNVEV (reference sequence). The CDR3 sequence is 14 residues long. This CDR3 reads CASSPLYSLLEQYF. As DNA, the CDR3 is TGTGCCAGCAGCCCCTTGTACAGCCTTCTCGAGCAGTACTTC.

This chain connects TRBV7-9 to TRBJ2-5; D unresolved. The closer fit of TRBJ2-7 to the DNA end suggests the J call may be wrong. Per germline, CDR1 SEHNR and CDR2 FQNEAQ (reference sequence). The CDR3 consists of 13 residues. In DNA, the CDR3 is TGTGCCAGCAGCTCGGGCCCTGTGTACGAGCAGTACTTC. This codes for CASSSGPVYEQYF.

V and J are TRBV5-5 and TRBJ1-4; tentatively, D is TRBD1 (5 bases). The CDR3 loop spans 14 amino acids. V lost 4 bases, J lost 6 bases, and 13 bases lay in between. Germline CDR1 reads SGHKS; CDR2 reads YYEKEE (reference sequence). CDR3 protein: CASSLGREDEKLFF. The DNA for the CDR3 is TGTGCCAGCAGCCTCGGCAGGGAGGATGAAAAACTGTTTTTT.

The chain uses TRBV15 and TRBJ2-1; D is undetermined. Germline assignment: CDR1 LNHNV and CDR2 YYDKDF (reference sequence). The CDR3 totals 13 residues. Trimming left V 4 bases short and J 5 bases short, with 9 bases between. In DNA form, the CDR3 reads TGTGCCACCAGCAAACTACGGGACAATGAGCAGTTCTTC. Translation gives CATSKLRDNEQFF.

J is TRBJ1-5 and V is TRBV6-5; tentatively, D is TRBD1 (6 bases). There are 14 residues in the CDR3. Germline CDR1 reads MNHEY; CDR2 reads SVGAGI. The V and J ends lost 1 base and 3 bases respectively, with 7 bases between them. CDR3 amino acids: CASSYWTDNQPQHF. The CDR3 DNA sequence: TGTGCCAGCAGTTACTGGACAGACAATCAGCCCCAGCATTTT.

The chain combines TRBV27 with TRBJ2-7; D tentatively reads TRBD1 or TRBD2 (5 bases each). CDR3 size: 14 residues. Per the germline V gene, CDR1 is MNHEY and CDR2 is SMNVEV (reference sequence). V lost 6 bases, J lost 0 bases, and 12 bases lay in between. CDR3 sequence reads: CASRAGTASYEQYF. DNA for the CDR3: TGTGCCAGCAGGGCCGGGACGGCCTCCTACGAGCAGTACTTC.

In the case of this clone: Other DNA sequences of this sample code for an identical CDR3. The chain carries TRBV6-5 and TRBJ1-2; the D gene is possibly TRBD1 (6 bases). V was clipped by 0 bases and J by 7 bases, with 9 bases between them. The CDR3 contains 13 residues. Germline CDR1 and CDR2: MNHEY and SVGAGI. This CDR3 is CASSYSGGSGYTF. Here the CDR3 DNA reads TGTGCCAGCAGTTACTCAGGGGGATCTGGCTACACCTTC.

In its sample, this clone was seen many times. The rearrangement joins TRBV5-1 to TRBJ1-1; unclear D gene. Trimming pared 4 bases from V and 2 bases from J, leaving 15 bases between. Per germline, CDR1 SGHRS and CDR2 YFSETQ. The length of the CDR3 is 15 residues. The CDR3 spells CASSPWYPLNTEAFF. CDR3 in DNA: TGCGCCAGCAGCCCGTGGTATCCCCTTAACACTGAAGCTTTCTTT.

V is TRBV29-1 and J is TRBJ1-1, with 7 bases aligning to TRBD1. V lost 6 bases, J lost 7 bases, and 8 bases stayed unmatched. This CDR3 has 12 amino acids. Per the germline V gene, CDR1 is SQVTM and CDR2 is ANQGSEA. The CDR3 reads CSVTGYRGEAFF. As DNA, the CDR3 is TGCAGCGTGACGGGATACAGGGGTGAAGCTTTCTTT.

The chain recombines TRBV28 with TRBJ1-2, with TRBD1 matching 8 bases. V dropped 8 bases and J dropped 8; count of bases not matched to a gene: 7. The germline V gene encodes CDR1 MDHEN and CDR2 SYDVKM. The CDR3 covers 12 residues. Here the CDR3 reads CASGQGWSGYTF. The CDR3, as DNA: TGTGCCAGCGGACAGGGTTGGTCCGGCTACACCTTC.

This chain joins TRBV7-9 and TRBJ2-5, with D hard to call. Between the trimmed V and J ends, which lost 5 bases and 2 bases, there was a span of 12 bases. This CDR3 region has 14 residues. Per germline, CDR1 SEHNR and CDR2 FQNEAQ (reference sequence). The CDR3: CASSTNKWQETQYF. The CDR3 DNA reads as TGTGCCAGCAGCACAAACAAATGGCAAGAGACCCAGTACTTC. Complete variable domain (other parts from reference TRBV7-9 and TRBJ2-5): DTGVSQNPRHKITKRGQNVTFRCDPISEHNRLYWYRQTLGQGPEFLTYFQNEAQLEKSRLLSDRFSAERPKGSFSTLEIQRTEQGDSAMYLCASSTNKWQETQYFGPGTRLLVL.

The chain couples TRBV2 to TRBJ2-2; D is possibly TRBD1 (6 bases). This CDR3 region has 14 residues. Germline V lookup: CDR1 SNHLY, CDR2 FYNNEI. Trimming took off 0 bases at V and 5 bases at J, with 7 bases between the two ends. DNA for the CDR3: TGTGCCAGCAGTGAAGCGGGGGCGACCGGGGAGCTGTTTTTT. Its protein product is CASSEAGATGELFF.

V gene TRBV19 combines with J gene TRBJ2-1, with a tentative D call TRBD1 (6 bases). Trimming pared 5 bases from V and 2 bases from J, leaving 16 bases between. The CDR3 is 16 residues long. The germline V gene has CDR1 LNHDA and CDR2 SQIVND (reference sequence). CDR3 coding DNA: TGTGCCAGTAGTGTGACAGGTCGACCGCCCTACAATGAGCAGTTCTTC. Residues: CASSVTGRPPYNEQFF.

This clone was observed a handful of times. The chain combines TRBV5-4 with TRBJ1-1, with a tentative D call TRBD1 (6 bases). CDR1 and CDR2 from the germline V gene are SGHNT and YYREEE (reference sequence). The V gene lost 2 bases and the J gene lost 4 bases, with 12 bases spanning the gap. This CDR3 has 14 residues. The CDR3 loop reads CASSLGGEGTEAFF. The CDR3 DNA reads as TGTGCCAGCAGCTTAGGGGGGGAGGGCACTGAAGCTTTCTTT.

The J gene is TRBJ2-1, the V gene TRBV5-1; D unresolved. Trimming pared 0 bases from V and 2 bases from J, leaving 12 bases between. Germline assignment: CDR1 SGHRS and CDR2 YFSETQ. CDR3 length equals 16 residues. CDR3: CASSLGGGITYNEQFF. The CDR3 bases are TGCGCCAGCAGCTTGGGAGGTGGGATTACCTACAATGAGCAGTTCTTC. Complete variable domain (other parts from reference TRBV5-1 and TRBJ2-1): KAGVTQTPRYLIKTRGQQVTLSCSPISGHRSVSWYQQTPGQGLQFLFEYFSETQRNKGNFPGRFSGRQFSNSRSEMNVSTLELGDSALYLCASSLGGGITYNEQFFGPGTRLTVL.

V and J are TRBV2 and TRBJ1-5; 8 nucleotides align to TRBD1. This CDR3 has 20 residues. V was clipped by 7 bases and J by 4 bases; unmatched bases: 24. Per germline, CDR1 SNHLY and CDR2 FYNNEI. DNA of the CDR3: TGTGCCAGCACCAACCTCACCGGACAGGGTCCCCAAACGGGAAATCAGCCCCAGCATTTT. Encoded protein: CASTNLTGQGPQTGNQPQHF. Using reference TRBV2 and TRBJ1-5 for the parts outside the CDR3, the full variable domain is EPEVTQTPSHQVTQMGQEVILRCVPISNHLYFYWYRQILGQKVEFLVSFYNNEISEKSEIFDDQFSVERPDGSNFTLKIRSTKLEDSAMYFCASTNLTGQGPQTGNQPQHFGDGTRLSIL.

V usage is TRBV7-6 and J usage is TRBJ1-4; the match to TRBD1 covers 8 bases. This CDR3 comprises 15 residues. Germline assignment: CDR1 SGHVS and CDR2 FNYEAQ. The junction had 9 bases not matched to a gene; V was cut back by 5 bases and J by 7 bases. The CDR3 bases are TGTGCCAGCAGCACGACCAGGGGGCGGACTGAAAAACTGTTTTTT. This encodes CASSTTRGRTEKLFF.

The CDR3 is CASSQIGTGRGPNQPQHF. The CDR3 bases are TGCGCCAGCAGCCAAATTGGGACGGGAAGGGGACCGAATCAGCCCCAGCATTTT. The rearrangement links TRBV4-1 to TRBJ1-5; a weak D match, TRBD1 (5 bases). Germline V gene lookup returns CDR1 MGHRA and CDR2 YSYEKL. Trimming shortened V by 2 bases and J by 4 bases, and 21 bases separated the two germline ends. The CDR3 sequence is 18 residues long.

This clone was counted between two and nine times. The rearrangement links TRBV30 to TRBJ1-1; 7 nucleotides align to TRBD1. The CDR3 is 14 residues long. J was trimmed by 5 bases and V by 1 base; bases with no gene match: 7. CDR1 and CDR2 from the germline V gene are GTSNPN and SVGIG (reference sequence). CDR3 loop: CAWSAGGGGTEAFF. CDR3 DNA sequence: TGTGCCTGGAGTGCAGGGGGAGGCGGGACTGAAGCTTTCTTT.

This chain links TRBV4-3 with TRBJ1-5; TRBD1 might be the D (5 bases). This CDR3 has 15 residues. Germline V CDR1 and CDR2: LGHNA, YSLEER. Trimming cost V 0 bases and J 3 bases, with 9 bases left between them. The CDR3 protein is CASSQDAGPNQPQHF. DNA for the CDR3: TGCGCCAGCAGCCAAGATGCAGGGCCCAATCAGCCCCAGCATTTT.

The CDR3 is CASSLTSSGTYNEQFF. The CDR3 coding sequence is TGTGCCAGCAGTTTGACGTCTAGCGGGACGTACAATGAGCAGTTCTTC. This chain connects TRBV28 to TRBJ2-1; 9 nucleotides match TRBD2. With 3 bases clipped from V and 4 bases from J, the junction kept 7 bases outside the gene matches. The V gene's germline CDR1 is MDHEN and CDR2 SYDVKM. The CDR3 contains 16 residues.

The chain joins TRBV11-2 to TRBJ2-7; either TRBD1 or TRBD2 may fit D (7 bases each). The germline V and J ends were trimmed by 1 base and 1 base, with 11 bases remaining between them. This CDR3 has 15 amino acids. Germline V CDR1 and CDR2: SGHAT, FQNNGV. The CDR3 bases are TGTGCCAGCAGCTTAGGGGAGGGGGCGTCCTACGAGCAGTACTTC. The encoded protein is CASSLGEGASYEQYF.

The chain links TRBV19 to TRBJ2-7; tentative D call: TRBD2 (6 bases). The length of the CDR3 is 14 residues. V was clipped by 6 bases and J by 1 base, with 13 bases between them. Germline CDR1 reads LNHDA; CDR2 reads SQIVND (reference sequence). CDR3 coding DNA: TGTGCCAGTAGCCAATGGGGGGTATCCTACGAGCAGTACTTC. Its translation: CASSQWGVSYEQYF.

The chain is built from TRBV5-4 and TRBJ1-2; the D is unclear. CDR3 length: 14 amino acids. Germline V CDR1 and CDR2: SGHNT, YYREEE (reference sequence). V was shortened by 0 bases and J by 0 bases, with 6 bases between the two germline ends. The CDR3 DNA reads as TGTGCCAGCAGCTTGGATGGGTCTAACTATGGCTACACCTTC. Translation gives CASSLDGSNYGYTF.

In its sample, this clone was seen a few times. The V call is TRBV6-5, the J call TRBJ1-4, with 7 bases lining up with TRBD1. Germline V CDR1 and CDR2: MNHEY, SVGAGI. V gave up 6 bases and J gave up 8 bases; unmatched junction bases: 9. The CDR3 totals 14 residues. The CDR3 reads CASRMQGGGEKLFF. The DNA for the CDR3 is TGTGCCAGCAGAATGCAGGGGGGCGGAGAAAAACTGTTTTTT.

The gene calls are TRBV7-9 and TRBJ2-3, with D possibly matching TRBD1 (6 bases). V was pared by 1 base and J by 0 bases, with 11 bases between. This CDR3 is 16 amino acids long. Per the germline V gene, CDR1 is SEHNR and CDR2 is FQNEAQ (reference sequence). CDR3 DNA: TGTGCCAGCAGCTTAGGTATAGGGGGTAGCACAGATACGCAGTATTTT. It translates to CASSLGIGGSTDTQYF.

This rearrangement joins TRBV9 to TRBJ2-3; no reliable D call. The V and J ends lost 1 base and 2 bases respectively, with 14 bases between them. Germline CDR1 is SGDLS and CDR2 is YYNGEE. The CDR3 totals 16 residues. The CDR3 region is CASSVYDKTATDTQYF. In DNA form, the CDR3 reads TGTGCCAGCAGCGTATATGACAAAACAGCCACAGATACGCAGTATTTT. The variable domain in full, with the rest retrieved from reference TRBV9 and TRBJ2-3, is DSGVTQTPKHLITATGQRVTLRCSPRSGDLSVYWYQQSLDQGLQFLIQYYNGEERAKGNILERFSAQQFPDLHSELNLSSLELGDSALYFCASSVYDKTATDTQYFGPGTRLTVL.

The chain couples TRBV5-1 to TRBJ2-1; 10 nucleotides agree with TRBD2. V was clipped by 4 bases and J by 7 bases; unmatched bases: 8. This CDR3 contains 15 residues. CDR1 is SGHRS, CDR2 YFSETQ, per germline. The CDR3 loop reads CASSPGLATGNEQFF. For the CDR3, the DNA is TGCGCCAGCAGCCCGGGACTAGCGACAGGGAATGAGCAGTTCTTC.

The chain carries TRBV9 and TRBJ2-1; 7 bases match TRBD2. Unmatched junction bases numbered 12, after V lost 3 bases and J lost 6 bases. The germline V gene has CDR1 SGDLS and CDR2 YYNGEE. The CDR3 has 16 residues. The DNA for the CDR3 is TGTGCCAGCAGCGCTCCTACCGCGGGAGTCGGCAATGAGCAGTTCTTC. Translated: CASSAPTAGVGNEQFF.

The CDR3 DNA sequence: TGTGCCAGCAGCACGCGAACAGGGGGCTCGAAAGAGACCCAGTACTTC. This codes for CASSTRTGGSKETQYF. The J gene is TRBJ2-5, the V gene TRBV9, with 9 bases identical to TRBD1. The trim removed 4 bases at V and 3 bases at J, leaving 10 bases unmatched. The CDR3 sequence is 16 residues long. Germline assignment: CDR1 SGDLS and CDR2 YYNGEE.

The chain couples TRBV7-6 to TRBJ1-2, with D possibly being TRBD1 (6 bases). There are 16 residues in the CDR3. Germline V gene lookup returns CDR1 SGHVS and CDR2 FNYEAQ. Trimming shortened V by 1 base and J by 1 base, and 13 bases separated the two germline ends. This CDR3 is CASSLETGPFNYGYTF. The CDR3, as DNA: TGTGCCAGCAGCTTAGAGACAGGCCCCTTTAACTATGGCTACACCTTC.